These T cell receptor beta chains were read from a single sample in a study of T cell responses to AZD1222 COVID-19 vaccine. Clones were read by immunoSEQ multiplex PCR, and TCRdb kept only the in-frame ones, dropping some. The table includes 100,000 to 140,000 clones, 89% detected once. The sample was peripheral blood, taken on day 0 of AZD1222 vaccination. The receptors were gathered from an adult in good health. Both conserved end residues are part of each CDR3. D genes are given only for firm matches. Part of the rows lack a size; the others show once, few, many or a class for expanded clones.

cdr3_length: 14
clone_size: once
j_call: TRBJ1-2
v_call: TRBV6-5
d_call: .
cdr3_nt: TGTGCCAGCCTCACTTCTCTGAACCGGGGGGGCTACACCTTC
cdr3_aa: CASLTSLNRGGYTF

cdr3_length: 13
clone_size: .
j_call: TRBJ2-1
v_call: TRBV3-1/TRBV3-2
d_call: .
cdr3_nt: TGTGCCAGCAGCCAAGGGCGGCCCGATGAGCAGTTCTTC
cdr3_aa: CASSQGRPDEQFF

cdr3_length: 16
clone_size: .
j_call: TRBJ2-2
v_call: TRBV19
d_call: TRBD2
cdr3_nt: TGTGCCAGTAGAGATATAGCGGGTACGAACACCGGGGAGCTGTTTTTT
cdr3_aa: CASRDIAGTNTGELFF

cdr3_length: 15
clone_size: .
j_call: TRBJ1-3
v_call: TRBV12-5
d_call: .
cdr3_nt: TGTGCTAGTGGTTTGCCCTACAGCTCTGGAAACACCATATATTTT
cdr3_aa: CASGLPYSSGNTIYF

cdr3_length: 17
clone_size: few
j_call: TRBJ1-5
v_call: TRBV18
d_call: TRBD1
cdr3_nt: TGTGCCAGCTCACCAGGGACAGGGGTCGGAACTAATCAGCCCCAGCATTTT
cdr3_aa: CASSPGTGVGTNQPQHF

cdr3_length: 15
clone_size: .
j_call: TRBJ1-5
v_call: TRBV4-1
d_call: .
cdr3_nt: TGCGCCAGCAGCTCCCACGAGGGGTCCAATCAGCCCCAGCATTTT
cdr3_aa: CASSSHEGSNQPQHF

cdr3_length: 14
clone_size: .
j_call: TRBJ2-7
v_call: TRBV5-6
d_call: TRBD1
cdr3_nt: TGTGCCAGCAGCCAAGGACAGGGTCGGTACGAGCAGTACTTC
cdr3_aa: CASSQGQGRYEQYF

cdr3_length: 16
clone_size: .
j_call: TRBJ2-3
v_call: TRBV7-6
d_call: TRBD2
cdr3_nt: TGTGCCAGCAGCTGGACTAGCGGCGAAACCACAGATACGCAGTATTTT
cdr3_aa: CASSWTSGETTDTQYF

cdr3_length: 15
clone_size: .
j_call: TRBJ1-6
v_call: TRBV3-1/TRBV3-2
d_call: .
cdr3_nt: TGTGCCAGCAGCCAAGACGACAGAGATAATTCACCCCTCCACTTT
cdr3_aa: CASSQDDRDNSPLHF

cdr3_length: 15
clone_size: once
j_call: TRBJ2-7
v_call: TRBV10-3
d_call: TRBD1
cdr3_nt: TGTGCCATCAGTGATAGGGACAGGGGGAAGTACGAGCAGTACTTC
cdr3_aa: CAISDRDRGKYEQYF

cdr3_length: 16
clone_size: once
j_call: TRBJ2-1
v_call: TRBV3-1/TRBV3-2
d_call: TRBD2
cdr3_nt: TGTGCCAGCAGCCAAGATAATGGCGGGGGTTACAATGAGCAGTTCTTC
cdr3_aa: CASSQDNGGGYNEQFF

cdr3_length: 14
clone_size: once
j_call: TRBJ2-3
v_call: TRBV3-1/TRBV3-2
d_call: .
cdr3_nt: TGTGCCAGCAGCCAGCTACCTAGCACAGATACGCAGTATTTT
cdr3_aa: CASSQLPSTDTQYF